This T cell receptor beta chain appears in the sequencing data of a study of T cell responses to AZD1222 COVID-19 vaccine. Whole-study findings and limits: When two AZD1222 doses had been given, Spike-specific TCR breadth and depth rose.

The CDR3 consists of 15 residues. The germline V and J ends were trimmed by 4 bases and 0 bases, with 9 bases remaining between them. In germline, CDR1 is LGHNA, CDR2 YNFKEQ. Generated by immunoSEQ multiplex PCR, the TCRdb table keeps only in-frame clones and is missing some. The sample yields approximately 93,000 clones, around nine tenths seen once. Comments on this clone: The target antigen is unknown.

The source of this sequence is an adult who received the AZD1222 COVID-19 vaccine. V usage is TRBV4-2 and J usage is TRBJ1-4, with TRBD1 as a possible D gene (6 bases). The sample here was peripheral blood, taken 28 days after the second AZD1222 dose. The CDR3 DNA is TGTGCCAGCAGCCTGACAGGCGCAACTAATGAAAAACTGTTTTTT. Translated, it gives CASSLTGATNEKLFF.